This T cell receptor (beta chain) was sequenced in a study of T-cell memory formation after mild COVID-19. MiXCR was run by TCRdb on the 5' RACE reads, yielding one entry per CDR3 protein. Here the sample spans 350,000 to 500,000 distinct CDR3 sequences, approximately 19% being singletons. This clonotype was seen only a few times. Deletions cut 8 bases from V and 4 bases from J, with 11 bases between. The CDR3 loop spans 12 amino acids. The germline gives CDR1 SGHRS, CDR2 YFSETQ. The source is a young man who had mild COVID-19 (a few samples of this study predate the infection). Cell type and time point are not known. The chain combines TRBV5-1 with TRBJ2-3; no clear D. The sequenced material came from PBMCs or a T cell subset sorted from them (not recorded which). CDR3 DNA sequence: TGCGCCAGTTCCGTAATCGCAGATACGCAGTATTTT. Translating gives CASSVIADTQYF. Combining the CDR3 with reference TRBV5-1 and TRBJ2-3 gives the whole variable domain KAGVTQTPRYLIKTRGQQVTLSCSPISGHRSVSWYQQTPGQGLQFLFEYFSETQRNKGNFPGRFSGRQFSNSRSEMNVSTLELGDSALYLCASSVIADTQYFGPGTRLTVL.